The entry below describes one T cell receptor (beta chain). No antigen is known for it. One end of the junction fails to match germline, which may point to a read error. The library relied on the immunoSEQ multiplex PCR assay. For the multiplex PCR, a mixture combining 60 forward primers for TCR Vbeta segments and 13 reverse primers for TCR Jbeta segments was used. The CDR3 region of rearranged TCR beta genes was amplified from genomic DNA with a multiplex PCR assay. The amplified TCR beta libraries were sequenced on the Illumina HiSeq System as 87-base-pair reads. Per the authors' processing: A later analysis tallied 75 million to 95 million unique TCR beta chains across the 600 to 700 repertoires, and approximately 12 million of those chains were shared by two or more donors. Raw reads were error-corrected and collapsed into unique sequences by a nearest-neighbor algorithm in which closely related sequences were merged to remove PCR and sequencing errors. Alignment of CDR3 sequences to IMGT reference sequences was used to assign V, D and J gene segments. For a sequence to be retained, a match of at least six nucleotides was required to both a V gene segment and a J gene segment. Rearrangements were classified as productive when the CDR3 lacked stop codons and remained in frame with V and J, and all other rearrangements were classified as non-productive. Following IMGT convention, CDR3 was defined as the stretch from the second conserved V-encoded cysteine to the conserved J-encoded phenylalanine. The earlier analysis of about 620 of the donors excluded sequences that lacked an unambiguous match to a single V gene segment. An earlier analysis of a few hundred of the donors called V segments functional above 56.7% productive rearrangements and segregating when the between-donor standard deviation exceeded 5%. To diagnose cytomegalovirus status from the catalog of TCR beta chain sequences, a statistical classification framework was built. In a later analysis, TCR nucleotide sequences were compared against IMGT/GENE-DB human TR gene sequences so that V and J genes could be assigned. In a later analysis, CDR3 sequences and most-parsimonious VDJ recombination scenarios were assigned using the TCRdist pipeline. In a later analysis, each TCR beta chain was defined by its CDR3 amino acid sequence together with its V-gene family, and reads lacking a unique V-gene family were excluded. A later analysis removed 592 highly shared, low-generation-probability nucleotide sequences to deal with suspected cross-contamination and a sequencing artifact. In a later analysis, a clonal expansion index for each public chain was calculated from normalized within-repertoire ranks of inferred template counts. Generation probabilities in a later analysis came from a VDJ recombination model fitted to out-of-frame rearrangements, and those results were checked against IGoR. A later analysis scored TCR-TCR, TCR-HLA and TCR-CMV co-occurrence with hypergeometric tests, applying a repertoire-size bias correction to TCR pairs. In a later analysis, false discovery rates were estimated by permuting HLA or CMV assignments 20 times. In a later analysis, co-occurring TCRs were grouped with DBSCAN, and TCRdist sequence similarity was added when clustering was performed within HLA-allele-positive subsets. For co-occurrence clustering, repertoires with fewer than 30,000 or more than 120,000 public chains were excluded, along with 4 to 6 repertoires with anomalous nucleotide sharing. TCRdb stores this immuneACCESS table with in-frame sequences only. Part of the clones is absent; in the studies checked, under half of the shortfall reflects unresolved V genes, and no reason is known for the rest. V, J and clone size derive from that table, while D and trimming were established from the DNA sequence. The sample table lists approximately 170,000 clones, around 68% of them with a count of one. Approximately 1.5% of the sample is taken by the ten largest.

The entry originates in a study of cytomegalovirus exposure and HLA in healthy donors (dated by TCRdb to 2016 to 2017). Concerning the study at large: In an earlier analysis of roughly 500 of the donors, approximately 300 Gb of sequence data and 90 million to 120 million unique TCR beta sequences from some 170 million T cells were reported. Roughly 300 gigabases of sequencing data and approximately 91 million unique TCR sequences made up an early release that covered some 640 HLA-typed donors. Of the 300 to 500 genotyped donors, 80% to 90% were placed in the genetic ancestry cluster associated with self-reported Caucasian donors. The aim of the study was to test whether cataloging public T cell receptors could identify signatures of past pathogen exposure. Using immunosequencing, the study profiled T cell repertoires from fewer than 850 subjects and related those repertoires to cytomegalovirus serostatus. In addition to the first cohort of roughly 700 subjects, a separate validation cohort of approximately 120 different subjects was used. High-throughput TCR immunosequencing, statistical association of individual TCRs with disease status, and machine learning were combined to predict cytomegalovirus infection status. A later analysis re-analyzed previously published TCR beta repertoires from 650 to 800 donors and added high-resolution HLA genotyping to study TCR occurrence patterns. Rather than drawing on any new phenotypic data, the later analysis identified candidate immune exposures from TCR beta sequences and the way those sequences occurred across donors. To decide whether each TCR beta V gene segment behaved as functional or pseudogenic, an earlier analysis of approximately 600 of the donors relied on high-throughput TCR beta sequencing. Alongside the repertoire data, information on donor age, sex, ethnicity and CMV serostatus was compiled. Genome-wide SNP genotypes for about 65% of the roughly 670 donors were used in a later genetic analysis, which treated that subset as a discovery cohort. Every repertoire in the discovery cohort had been generated on one and the same sequencing platform. HLA typing covered class I and class II loci at four-digit resolution. The number of typed donors differed by locus: about 620-640 for A, B, C, DRB1 and DQB1; approximately 520 for DQA1; some 590 for DPA1; and around 470 for DPB1. Roughly five DR-DQ haplotypes were handled as single units for association and clustering, since linkage in the cohort was strong. Among several hundred genotyped donors of the cohort, an average of roughly 230,000 unique TCR beta nucleotide sequences was sequenced per donor, of which roughly 18% were non-productive. What the study reported, not specific to this receptor: The sequencing pipeline was judged likely to have produced a cluster of highly shared sequence variants as a technical artifact. In vitro tests confirmed that a few of the cytomegalovirus-associated TCR beta chains recognize cytomegalovirus antigens. It was suggested by the authors that the approach could potentially be generalized to other disease states and immunological phenotypes. Immune exposure information for the cohort was limited to CMV serostatus. A further reported finding was that TCR beta sequences accurately predicted the HLA-A and HLA-B alleles for most subjects in the first cohort. In a later analysis, HLA-associated TCR beta chains showed more clonal expansion and lower generation probabilities than non-associated chains that were equally common. According to a later genetic analysis, donors in an Asian-associated ancestry cluster had fewer N-insertions in productive TCRs than the approximately 630-donor mean. The study gave a list of some 150 TCR beta chains associated with cytomegalovirus. Roughly uniform sequencing depth across donors was assumed in presence/absence analyses, although this assumption may not hold. A later analysis found that TCR association rates varied across HLA loci, with DRB1 alleles showing the most associated TCRs and HLA-C alleles the fewest. Some IMGT-functional V segments, including TRBV6-2 and TRBV6-3, could not be distinguished by the 87-base-pair reads and were therefore excluded. At a false discovery rate of 0.05, a later analysis linked approximately 18,000 TCR beta sequences to specific HLA alleles. According to a later analysis, most CMV-associated TCR beta chains appeared to be HLA-restricted, and the HLA associations seemed to be driven largely by CMV exposure. The classifier was reported to diagnose cytomegalovirus status with high specificity and sensitivity in both the original and validation cohorts. In an earlier analysis of fewer than 700 of the donors, most TCR beta V segments appeared in productive rearrangements about 87% or about 30% of the time, broadly matching IMGT annotations. A later genetic analysis associated a missense DCLRE1C variant with V-gene and J-gene trimming of TCR beta chains, and an independent cohort replicated the association. In a later analysis, several top co-occurrence clusters were reported to appear linked to parvovirus B19, influenza, CMV and Epstein-Barr virus. When HLA alleles, especially DR and DQ, strongly co-occurred, attributing TCR associations to individual alleles was difficult. Linkage disequilibrium might explain the correlated functional status among segregating V segments, but an unknown experimental factor could not be excluded. Because counts were too low, 15 or so rarely observed V segments, including chromosome 9 orphons, were excluded from the earlier analysis of 587 of the donors. The cohort was sequenced for TCR beta chains only, and without alpha or paired-chain data the features that could be detected were limited. Because HLA typing was missing for some donors at each locus, association tests included only the typed subset. While some public TCRs were present in many individuals, most TCR sequences turned up only very rarely across donors.

The cohort consisted of fewer than 700 healthy bone marrow donors. At the time of sampling, every cohort member was nominally healthy, though immune exposures that went unrecorded were likely present. The donor was CMV seronegative and belonged to the group of 352 seronegative cohort members. Every donor gave a peripheral blood sample, and the peripheral blood mononuclear cells from that sample were used for TCR beta sequencing. Genomic DNA was extracted from the blood cell samples with the Qiagen DNeasy Blood Extraction Kit. From the cysteine through the phenylalanine, the CDR3 covers 12 amino acids. Here the CDR3 DNA is all that survives: 36 bases in frame from base 1. Looking up the germline V gene (reference sequence) yields CDR1 SEHNR and CDR2 FQNEAQ.

Sequencing was carried out using PBMCs. This sequence originates from a man aged 45 to 65 in good health and CMV-seronegative. Recombination linked TRBV7-9 to TRBJ2-7; 7 junctional bases match TRBD1. This receptor carries the CDR3 CSSSPQGLEQYF. In nucleotide form, the sequence is TGTTCCAGCAGTCCACAGGGGCTCGAGCAGTACTTC.